The next 3 T cell receptor beta chains were all read from a single sample in a study of cytomegalovirus exposure and HLA in healthy donors. The PCR had 60 Vbeta and 13 Jbeta primers. The assay was immunoSEQ multiplex PCR, and TCRdb's table has in-frame clones only and misses some. In the table there are under 150,000 clones, around 80% of which are singletons. Source material: PBMCs. The receptor set was obtained from a woman aged 40 to 50 in good health and CMV-seronegative.

This sequence joins TRBV4-2 and TRBJ2-1; the D gene is possibly TRBD2 (6 bases). The CDR3 length is 14 residues. Germline V gene data show CDR1 as LGHNA and CDR2 as YNFKEQ. Trimming took 5 bases from V and 8 from J, leaving 16 bases between them. CDR3 sequence (DNA): TGTGCCAGCAGCTCCCGGGACTTGGACGATGAGCAGTTCTTC. Translating gives CASSSRDLDDEQFF.

For this clone: Other nucleotide sequences from this sample produce the same CDR3. The V gene is TRBV28, the J gene TRBJ1-4; 8 positions agree with TRBD1. This CDR3 region has 14 residues. V shed 6 bases, J shed 0 bases, and the junction held 0 bases outside the gene matches. Germline CDR1 MDHEN, CDR2 SYDVKM. In DNA form, the CDR3 reads TGTGCCAGCAGGACAGGGGCAACTAATGAAAAACTGTTTTTT. It is translated as CASRTGATNEKLFF.

The chain carries TRBV6-6 and TRBJ1-2, with 10 bases identical to TRBD1. The germline CDR1 and CDR2 sequences are MNHNY and SVGAGI (reference sequence). The CDR3 has 14 residues. V lost 5 bases, J lost 2 bases, and 2 bases stayed unmatched. The CDR3 bases are TGTGCCAGCAGTCCGGGACAGGGGAACTATGGCTACACCTTC. Protein product: CASSPGQGNYGYTF.